This is a list of T cell receptor beta chains from one sample in a study of cytomegalovirus exposure and HLA in healthy donors. Here immunoSEQ multiplex PCR was the method, and the copy in TCRdb shows in-frame clones only, minus some. Here the sample spans some 170,000 clones, roughly 80% being singletons. Sequencing input: PBMCs. The receptors shown here come from a young woman in good health and CMV-seropositive. The CDR3 runs from the conserved cysteine through the conserved F or W. D genes are given only for firm matches. The listing skips clone size in some rows; elsewhere it reads once, few, many or a size class.

length: 13
V: TRBV5-1
D: TRBD1
size: -
J: TRBJ2-7
CDR3: CASSIQGGYEQYF
DNA: TGCGCCAGCAGCATACAGGGGGGATACGAGCAGTACTTC

length: 15
V: TRBV2
D: TRBD2
size: -
J: TRBJ2-1
CDR3: CATSALRGMYNEQFF
DNA: TGTGCCACCTCCGCCTTGCGGGGGATGTACAATGAGCAGTTCTTC

length: 16
V: TRBV27
D: TRBD2
size: few
J: TRBJ2-2
CDR3: CASQPRLAGDTGELFF
DNA: TGTGCCAGCCAGCCCCGACTAGCGGGGGACACCGGGGAGCTGTTTTTT

length: 15
V: TRBV7-7
D: -
size: -
J: TRBJ2-2
CDR3: CASSTMTDNTGELFF
DNA: TGTGCTAGCAGCACAATGACAGATAACACCGGGGAGCTGTTTTTT

length: 13
V: TRBV6-4
D: TRBD1
size: -
J: TRBJ1-2
CDR3: CASSDRDRGGYTF
DNA: TGTGCCAGCAGTGACCGGGACAGGGGTGGCTACACCTTC

length: 16
V: TRBV11-2
D: -
size: -
J: TRBJ1-4
CDR3: CASRSPFRGTNEKLFF
DNA: TGTGCCAGCAGATCCCCGTTTAGGGGGACTAATGAAAAACTGTTTTTT

length: 10
V: TRBV30
D: TRBD1
size: few
J: TRBJ2-7
CDR3: CAWSVRDSHF
DNA: TGTGCCTGGAGTGTTCGGGACAGCCACTTC

length: 15
V: TRBV5-1
D: TRBD2
size: -
J: TRBJ2-1
CDR3: CASSNGGFTYNEQFF
DNA: TGCGCCAGCAGCAACGGGGGGTTCACCTACAATGAGCAGTTCTTC

length: 11
V: TRBV6-5
D: -
size: -
J: TRBJ2-7
CDR3: CASTGHYEQYF
DNA: TGTGCCAGCACGGGACACTACGAGCAGTACTTC

length: 14
V: TRBV11-2
D: -
size: -
J: TRBJ2-1
CDR3: CASSHDSSYNEQFF
DNA: TGTGCCAGCAGCCACGACAGCTCCTACAATGAGCAGTTCTTC

length: 15
V: TRBV2
D: -
size: -
J: TRBJ1-1
CDR3: CASSESGRRDTEAFF
DNA: TGTGCCAGCAGTGAATCGGGCAGGAGGGACACTGAAGCTTTCTTT

length: 14
V: TRBV27
D: -
size: -
J: TRBJ1-3
CDR3: CASSLTGSGNTIYF
DNA: TGTGCCAGCAGCCTTACAGGGTCTGGAAACACCATATATTTT

length: 14
V: TRBV5-1
D: TRBD1
size: -
J: TRBJ1-2
CDR3: CASSSGQEPRGYTF
DNA: TGCGCCAGCAGCTCCGGACAGGAGCCGCGTGGCTACACCTTC

length: 16
V: TRBV9
D: -
size: -
J: TRBJ2-1
CDR3: CASSVEGRGLYNEQFF
DNA: TGTGCCAGCAGCGTAGAGGGAAGGGGCCTCTACAATGAGCAGTTCTTC

length: 16
V: TRBV4-2
D: TRBD2
size: few
J: TRBJ2-3
CDR3: CASSQDSGGASDTQYF
DNA: TGTGCCAGCAGCCAAGATAGCGGGGGGGCTTCAGATACGCAGTATTTT

length: 14
V: TRBV30
D: -
size: -
J: TRBJ1-1
CDR3: CAWSVRPGLAEAFF
DNA: TGTGCCTGGAGTGTACGGCCGGGTCTGGCTGAAGCTTTCTTT

length: 16
V: TRBV7-6
D: TRBD2
size: -
J: TRBJ2-7
CDR3: CASSSGTSGPTYEQYF
DNA: TGTGCCAGCAGCTCCGGGACTAGCGGGCCGACCTACGAGCAGTACTTC

length: 16
V: TRBV7-9
D: TRBD1
size: -
J: TRBJ1-6
CDR3: CASSSPGGFDNSPLHF
DNA: TGTGCCAGCAGCTCCCCAGGGGGATTTGATAATTCACCCCTCCACTTT

length: 13
V: TRBV5-1
D: -
size: few
J: TRBJ2-5
CDR3: CASSLISQETQYF
DNA: TGCGCCAGCAGCTTAATCTCCCAAGAGACCCAGTACTTC

length: 16
V: TRBV11-2
D: TRBD2
size: -
J: TRBJ2-2
CDR3: CASSLGPGGPTGELFF
DNA: TGTGCCAGCAGCTTAGGGCCGGGGGGGCCGACCGGGGAGCTGTTTTTT